These 18 T cell receptor beta chains were sequenced from one sample in a study of blood T cell repertoires in COVID-19. Measured with immunoSEQ multiplex PCR; TCRdb has only the in-frame clones, and not every one. This table holds around 200,000 clones, roughly four fifths found once. The sequenced sample was PBMCs or T cells enriched from blood (not recorded which). These receptors all come from a man aged 35 to 55 who had recovered from COVID-19.

The CDR3 coding sequence is TGTGCCAGCAGTGAAAGGGGAGGGGCAGCAGGGGCCAACGTCCTGACTTTC. Amino acids: CASSERGGAAGANVLTF. This chain uses TRBV6-1 with TRBJ2-6; 7 bases are a match to TRBD2. The CDR3 contains 17 residues. J was trimmed by 4 bases and V by 2 bases; bases with no gene match: 8. Germline values: CDR1 MNHNS, CDR2 SASEGT.

The chain carries TRBV7-3 and TRBJ2-3; D might be TRBD2 (6 bases). Germline lookup yields CDR1 SGHTA and CDR2 FQGTGA. The CDR3 is 22 amino acids. Trimming removed 5 bases at V and 2 bases at J, with 35 bases between. Written as DNA, the CDR3 is TGTGCCAGCAGCAGTTCTTTTCGCCTGCAACGGGAGCCCCCTACCCTCACAGATACGCAGTATTTT. Encoded protein: CASSSSFRLQREPPTLTDTQYF.

The J gene is TRBJ1-1, the V gene TRBV13, with TRBD1 as a possible D gene (5 bases). Trimming removed 4 bases at V and 3 bases at J, with 12 bases between. In germline, CDR1 is PRHDT, CDR2 FYEKMQ (reference sequence). CDR3 length equals 14 residues. CDR3 protein: CASSYAGGDTEAFF. The CDR3 nucleotides read TGTGCCAGCAGCTACGCTGGGGGGGACACTGAAGCTTTCTTT.

The chain joins TRBV24-1 to TRBJ2-5, with 8 positions matching TRBD2. Germline trimming cut 3 bases from V and 2 bases from J; bases unmatched to any gene: 4. The CDR3 is 15 amino acids. Germline CDR1 reads KGHDR; CDR2 reads SFDVKD. The CDR3 reads CATSDPRGAQETQYF. CDR3 DNA: TGTGCCACCAGTGATCCGCGGGGGGCTCAAGAGACCCAGTACTTC.

The chain carries TRBV4-2 and TRBJ2-4, with TRBD2 matching over 15 bases. Germline CDR1 is LGHNA and CDR2 is YNFKEQ. The CDR3 consists of 16 residues. J gave up 9 bases and V 1 base, and 4 bases lay outside the gene matches. The CDR3 nucleotides read TGTGCCAGCAGCCAAGGGACTAGCGGGAGGGCTATCATTCAGTACTTC. This encodes CASSQGTSGRAIIQYF.

The gene calls are TRBV30 and TRBJ2-2; D may be TRBD1 (5 bases). Trimming removed 4 bases from V and 3 bases from J, with 9 bases in between. There are 13 residues in the CDR3. CDR1 and CDR2 (germline): GTSNPN, SVGIG (reference sequence). The CDR3 loop reads CAWNQGYTGELFF. The DNA of the CDR3 is TGTGCCTGGAATCAGGGATACACCGGGGAGCTGTTTTTT.

The count of this clone is one. The chain couples TRBV7-3 to TRBJ2-1, with 12 bases aligning to TRBD2. There are 15 residues in the CDR3. With 5 bases clipped from V and 8 bases from J, the junction kept 7 bases outside the gene matches. Germline V gene lookup returns CDR1 SGHTA and CDR2 FQGTGA. The CDR3 nucleotides read TGTGCCAGCAGCCCCGGACTAGCGGGACCCCATGAGCAGTTCTTC. Protein sequence: CASSPGLAGPHEQFF.

This chain links TRBV7-9 with TRBJ1-3; 7 bases are a match to TRBD1. This CDR3 region has 15 residues. J gave up 0 bases and V 6 bases, and 5 bases lay outside the gene matches. Germline lookup yields CDR1 SEHNR and CDR2 FQNEAQ (reference sequence). CDR3 DNA: TGTGCCAGCAGTTTTACAGGGGTCTCTGGAAACACCATATATTTT. The encoded protein is CASSFTGVSGNTIYF.

V is TRBV30 and J is TRBJ2-7, with TRBD1 as a possible D gene (6 bases). Deletions cut 0 bases from V and 5 bases from J, with 8 bases between. This CDR3 spans 12 amino acids. Germline lookup yields CDR1 GTSNPN and CDR2 SVGIG (reference sequence). The CDR3 here is CAWSVGGDEQYF. The CDR3 bases are TGTGCCTGGAGTGTAGGGGGAGACGAGCAGTACTTC.

The rearrangement links TRBV5-1 to TRBJ1-1, with D perhaps TRBD1 (6 bases). V dropped 4 bases and J dropped 3 bases, with 22 bases sitting between them. The CDR3 totals 17 residues. Germline loops: CDR1 SGHRS, CDR2 YFSETQ. For the CDR3, the DNA is TGCGCCAGCAGCGCTGGACGGACAGATACGGTGGACACTGAAGCTTTCTTT. Its protein product is CASSAGRTDTVDTEAFF.

In its sample, this clone was seen once. This rearrangement joins TRBV7-9 to TRBJ2-7; perhaps TRBD1 as D (6 bases). V was cut by 8 bases and J by 2 bases, with 7 bases left in between. In germline, CDR1 is SEHNR, CDR2 FQNEAQ (reference sequence). The CDR3 runs to 11 residues. The CDR3 region has the DNA TGTGCCAGCGGACAGACCTACGAGCAGTACTTC. As protein: CASGQTYEQYF.

A few counts support this clone. The chain carries TRBV5-6 and TRBJ2-1, with D maybe TRBD2 (5 bases). The germline V and J ends were trimmed by 2 bases and 0 bases, with 12 bases remaining between them. Germline values: CDR1 SGHDT, CDR2 YYEEEE. This CDR3 is built from 16 residues. CDR3 DNA: TGTGCCAGCAGCTTTAATCCGGGAAACTCCTACAATGAGCAGTTCTTC. This codes for CASSFNPGNSYNEQFF.

This clone was recorded once. This chain links TRBV19 with TRBJ1-5, with 7 nucleotides matching TRBD1. V dropped 6 bases and J dropped 9; count of bases not matched to a gene: 14. Germline-derived CDR1 and CDR2 are LNHDA and SQIVND (reference sequence). The CDR3 covers 15 residues. The CDR3 protein is CASRYDRDGQWPQHF. DNA for the CDR3: TGTGCCAGTAGATACGACAGGGACGGTCAGTGGCCCCAGCATTTT. The whole variable domain, remainder taken from reference TRBV19 and TRBJ1-5, is DGGITQSPKYLFRKEGQNVTLSCEQNLNHDAMYWYRQDPGQGLRLIYYSQIVNDFQKGDIAEGYSVSREKKESFPLTVTSAQKNPTAFYLCASRYDRDGQWPQHFGDGTRLSIL.

The V call is TRBV14, the J call TRBJ2-5; weak D call: TRBD1 (6 bases). The CDR3 loop spans 14 amino acids. The V end was cut by 4 bases, the J end by 5 bases, with 14 bases between. The germline V gene has CDR1 SGHDN and CDR2 FVKESK. The CDR3 sequence: CASSRTGSQETQYF. CDR3 DNA: TGTGCCAGCAGCCGCACAGGGTCCCAGGAGACCCAGTACTTC. The entire variable domain, with the rest obtained from reference TRBV14 and TRBJ2-5, is as follows: EAGVTQFPSHSVIEKGQTVTLRCDPISGHDNLYWYRRVMGKEIKFLLHFVKESKQDESGMPNNRFLAERTGGTYSTLKVQPAELEDSGVYFCASSRTGSQETQYFGPGTRLLVL.

The chain employs TRBV6-5 and TRBJ1-1; tentative D call: TRBD1 (5 bases). The CDR3 runs 13 residues. The germline CDR1 and CDR2 sequences are MNHEY and SVGAGI. Trimming removed 5 bases at V and 1 base at J, with 8 bases between. CDR3 bases: TGTGCCAGCAGTAGGGGCCCGAACACTGAAGCTTTCTTT. Protein product: CASSRGPNTEAFF.

The V gene is TRBV18, the J gene TRBJ1-1; 10 bases agree with TRBD1. With 3 bases clipped from V and 8 bases from J, the junction kept 9 bases outside the gene matches. Germline CDR1 and CDR2: KGHSH and LQKENI. The CDR3 is made up of 15 amino acids. Here the CDR3 reads CASSPPGTGETEAFF. Here the CDR3 DNA reads TGTGCCAGCTCACCCCCCGGGACAGGGGAAACCGAAGCTTTCTTT. The variable domain in full, with the rest retrieved from reference TRBV18 and TRBJ1-1, is NAGVMQNPRHLVRRRGQEARLRCSPMKGHSHVYWYRQLPEEGLKFMVYLQKENIIDESGMPKERFSAEFPKEGPSILRIQQVVRGDSAAYFCASSPPGTGETEAFFGQGTRLTVV.

This chain uses TRBV7-3 with TRBJ2-1; 14 nucleotides agree with TRBD2. CDR1 is SGHTA and CDR2 is FQGTGA in the germline V gene. The CDR3 length is 15 residues. V dropped 5 bases and J dropped 7; count of bases not matched to a gene: 4. The chain's CDR3 is CASSPGLAGVNEQFF. CDR3 bases: TGTGCCAGCAGCCCGGGACTAGCGGGAGTTAATGAGCAGTTCTTC.

CDR3 nucleotides: TGCAGTGCTAGTAGGGGGGGTGGCTACAATGAGCAGTTCTTC. It codes for CSASRGGGYNEQFF. The V and J genes are TRBV20-1 and TRBJ2-1; tentative D call: TRBD2 (7 bases). Per the germline V gene, CDR1 is DFQATT and CDR2 is SNEGSKA (reference sequence). CDR3 length: 14 residues. Trimming removed 3 bases from V and 3 bases from J, with 12 bases in between.